This TCR beta chain came from a study of long-term antiretroviral therapy in people with HIV. Looking at the study overall: There is a gap of about a decade between the earliest samples and the later 2015 immediate-ART recommendation. Study observations and caveats: Even long-term ART left TRB diversity below transplant donor controls, despite gains.

Per the germline V gene, CDR1 is SGHRS and CDR2 is YFSETQ. This CDR3 is built from 16 residues. Between the trimmed V and J ends, which lost 2 bases and 2 bases, there was a span of 15 bases. HIV-positive participants were all treated in the United States. Investigators performed immunoSEQ version v3.0 at survey level. TCRdb keeps only in-frame clones here, not all; method: immunoSEQ multiplex PCR. This sample carries under 30,000 clones, approximately 88% of them seen once, and the ten largest clones take around 8.7%. Notes on this clone: Antigen specificity is unknown.

This specimen consisted of unsorted PBMCs, obtained 1.8 years before starting antiretroviral therapy. This clonotype was sampled from a man in his fifties or sixties with HIV. The rearrangement links TRBV5-1 to TRBJ2-3; D ambiguous. The CDR3 nucleotides read TGCGCCAGCAGCTTAAACCCCGTGACCAACACAGATACGCAGTATTTT. It codes for CASSLNPVTNTDTQYF.